Sequencing of this T cell receptor beta chain was carried out in a study of blood T cell repertoires in COVID-19. The overall study: Sites across the United States, Italy and Spain contributed samples from acute and convalescent COVID-19. From T cells, B-cell-depleted T cells, or PBMCs came the material, which was cDNA or gDNA.

The authors' processing: The assay estimated nucleated cells by amplifying reference gene primers. TCRdb's table, derived via immunoSEQ multiplex PCR, lists solely in-frame clones and lacks some. The D gene and trimming were derived from the DNA, and the V and J assignments and clone size from that table. The data show hundreds of thousands of clones, about nine tenths seen once. The CDR3 has 17 amino acids. After removal of 1 base from V and 6 bases from J, the junction contained 8 bases not matched to a gene. Germline assignment: CDR1 MNHNS and CDR2 SASEGT. Seattle cases were enrolled at active infection and followed longitudinally.

The chain combines TRBV6-1 with TRBJ2-3, with 12 bases lining up with TRBD2. This clonotype was sampled from a woman aged 65 to 85 with COVID-19, enrolled during active disease. The sequenced material came from peripheral blood. Here the CDR3 DNA reads TGTGCCAGCAGTGAAGGGCTGCTAGCGGGGGGGCTCGATACGCAGTATTTT. Translated, it gives CASSEGLLAGGLDTQYF.